The present entry profiles one TCR beta chain with its context. What it binds is unknown. Germline CDR1 is SEHNR and CDR2 is FQNEAQ (reference sequence). After removal of 11 bases from V and 5 bases from J, the junction contained 4 bases not matched to a gene. The CDR3 is 11 amino acids. Measured with immunoSEQ multiplex PCR; TCRdb has only the in-frame clones, and not every one. The sample lists about 15,000 clones, roughly 78% seen once, with less than 20% in the top ten. The data are from a study of T cell repertoires in ileal Crohn's disease. Overall study results and limits: Compared with non-smokers, active smokers at surgery showed more clonal expansions. All patients with clonality above 26.8% had endoscopic recurrence.

The rearrangement joins TRBV7-9 to TRBJ2-5; 8 bases fit TRBD2. The source material was ileal tissue. This clonotype was obtained from an adult with Crohn's disease. This chain's CDR3 is CASGGLETQYF. The CDR3 nucleotides read TGTGCCTCGGGGGGGTTGGAGACCCAGTACTTC.